Listed below are T cell receptor beta chains from one sample, sequenced in a study of cytomegalovirus exposure and HLA in healthy donors. Clones were sequenced by immunoSEQ multiplex PCR, and TCRdb holds only the in-frame ones, with some missing. This table holds under 50,000 clones, 94% found once. Input material: PBMCs. Every receptor here comes from a woman aged 18-29 years in good health and CMV-seropositive. CDR3s include the opening cysteine and the closing phenylalanine or tryptophan. The D gene is left open where the match is weak. Where a row states a size, it is once, few, many or the class of an expanded clone; other rows omit it.

v_gene,j_gene,abundance,d_gene,CDR3nt,CDR3aa
TRBV5-1,TRBJ2-7,-,TRBD2,TGCGCCAGCAGCTTGGGGCTAGCGGGGGCCGAGCAGTACTTC,CASSLGLAGAEQYF
TRBV6-1,TRBJ2-3,-,TRBD1,TGTGCCAGCAGTGAAGCGACAGGGTCCCCAGATACGCAGTATTTT,CASSEATGSPDTQYF
TRBV5-1,TRBJ2-7,-,-,TGCGCCAGCAGCCAACTCCCCTACGAGCAGTACTTC,CASSQLPYEQYF
TRBV5-6,TRBJ1-5,once,-,TGTGCCAGCAGCTGGGGCCGGGCCAATCAGCCCCAGCATTTT,CASSWGRANQPQHF
TRBV5-6,TRBJ2-1,-,-,TGTGCCAGCAGCTTGGCCGGTGAGCAGTTCTTC,CASSLAGEQFF
TRBV19,TRBJ2-2,-,-,TGTGCCAGTAGTACCCCCCAGGGTTCTGGGGAGCTGTTTTTT,CASSTPQGSGELFF
TRBV6-6,TRBJ1-1,-,-,TGTGCCAGCAGTTATGAGACGGGGGGCCGCACTGCTTTCTTT,CASSYETGGRTAFF
TRBV27,TRBJ2-7,-,-,TGTGCCAGCAGTTGGGCTAGCCGGAACTCCTACGAGCAGTACTTC,CASSWASRNSYEQYF
TRBV5-1,TRBJ1-5,-,TRBD1,TGCGCCAGCAGCTCTCGACAGGGGCGTAGCAATCAGCCCCAGCATTTT,CASSSRQGRSNQPQHF
TRBV7-2,TRBJ1-5,-,TRBD1,TGTGCCAGCAGCTTAGGGGAAGGGGGCCGCAATCAGCCCCAGCATTTT,CASSLGEGGRNQPQHF
TRBV11-2,TRBJ2-3,-,TRBD2,TGTGCCAGCAGGGCCGGGACTAGCGGGAGGGGGGGAGATACGCAGTATTTT,CASRAGTSGRGGDTQYF
TRBV25-1,TRBJ2-7,-,-,TGTGCCAGCAGCCGTCCCGGGGTCGGGCGTCACTCCTACGAGCAGTACTTC,CASSRPGVGRHSYEQYF
TRBV27,TRBJ2-1,-,TRBD2,TGTGCCAGCAGTTTATCCGGGACTAGCGGGATTCGCGCCGGTGAGCAGTTCTTC,CASSLSGTSGIRAGEQFF
TRBV6-4,TRBJ2-2,-,-,TGTGCCAGCAGTGCTGGGGGAGGAACCGGGGAGCTGTTTTTT,CASSAGGGTGELFF
TRBV28,TRBJ2-5,-,TRBD1,TGTGCCAGCAGTCCATGGACAGGCTCAATCGAGACCCAGTACTTC,CASSPWTGSIETQYF
TRBV19,TRBJ1-5,-,-,TGTGCCAGTAGCCCCGACAGGTATAATCAGCCCCAGCATTTT,CASSPDRYNQPQHF
TRBV5-4,TRBJ2-3,-,-,TGTGCCAGCAGCCCCGGGACTAGCACAGATACGCAGTATTTT,CASSPGTSTDTQYF
TRBV28,TRBJ1-4,-,-,TGTGCCAGCAGTTTCTCGGGGGAGACTGCAACTAATGAAAAACTGTTTTTT,CASSFSGETATNEKLFF
TRBV2,TRBJ2-7,-,TRBD2,TGTGCCAGCAGTGCGTTAGCGGGAGGGCCGGGGGAGCAGTACTTC,CASSALAGGPGEQYF
TRBV2,TRBJ2-7,-,TRBD2,TGTGCCAGTCCGGGACTAGAATATACCTACGAGCAGTACTTC,CASPGLEYTYEQYF
TRBV27,TRBJ2-7,-,-,TGTGCCAGCAGCCGGCCGGCAGGTAGCTCCTACGAGCAGTACTTC,CASSRPAGSSYEQYF
TRBV12-5,TRBJ1-1,-,-,TGTGCTAGTGGATCGGGGATGAACACTGAAGCTTTCTTT,CASGSGMNTEAFF
TRBV6-7,TRBJ1-3,-,TRBD1,TGTGCCAGCACCCCGGGACAGTTTTTGATAGGAAACACCATATATTTT,CASTPGQFLIGNTIYF
TRBV6-1,TRBJ2-3,medium-sized,TRBD2,TGTGCCAGCAGTGAAGCAGAAGATAGCGGGAGGGCCAGGTATTTT,CASSEAEDSGRARYF
TRBV12-5,TRBJ2-4,-,TRBD1,TGTGCTAGTGGTTTGGTACAGGGGCTTAGCGAAAACATTCAGTACTTC,CASGLVQGLSENIQYF
TRBV6-6,TRBJ2-1,-,-,TGTGCCAGCACCGACAGTCAGGCATACAATGAGCAGTTCTTC,CASTDSQAYNEQFF
TRBV4-2,TRBJ1-2,-,-,TGTGCCAGCAGCCAGAACAGCTATGGCTACACCTTC,CASSQNSYGYTF
TRBV18,TRBJ2-5,once,-,TGTGCCAGCTCACTAGAACAGGGTTGGCAAGAGACCCAGTACTTC,CASSLEQGWQETQYF
TRBV5-1,TRBJ2-1,-,TRBD2,TGCGCCAGCAGCTTAAATGCGGGAGGGTCCTACAATGAGCAGTTCTTC,CASSLNAGGSYNEQFF
TRBV27,TRBJ2-7,-,TRBD2,TGTGCCAGCAGGGCCGGAGGCGGGAGGACCGAGCAGTACTTC,CASRAGGGRTEQYF
TRBV11-2,TRBJ1-5,-,-,TGTGCCAGCAGCGGTGGGAGAAATCAGCCCCAGCATTTT,CASSGGRNQPQHF